A single sample gave rise to the 30 T cell receptor beta chains below, sequenced in a study of blood T cell repertoires in COVID-19. Using immunoSEQ multiplex PCR, the repertoire was profiled, and TCRdb retains in-frame clones only, with some absent. The sample consists of 250,000 to 350,000 clones, 75% to 95% of them appearing once. The specimen was PBMCs or T cells enriched from blood (not recorded which). Every receptor here comes from a woman aged 25 to 39 who had recovered from COVID-19.

V and J are TRBV2 and TRBJ2-2; a weak D match, TRBD2 (6 bases). The CDR3 loop spans 15 amino acids. Between the trimmed V and J ends, which lost 4 bases and 3 bases, there was a span of 12 bases. Germline V CDR1 and CDR2: SNHLY, FYNNEI. As DNA, the CDR3 is TGTGCCAGCAGTGCCTCCGGGACTTACACCGGGGAGCTGTTTTTT. Amino acids: CASSASGTYTGELFF.

J is TRBJ1-5 and V is TRBV24-1; 7 bases agree with TRBD1. This CDR3 has 17 residues. The J segment lost 2 bases and the V segment lost 4 bases, leaving 10 bases of the junction unmatched. The germline V gene encodes CDR1 KGHDR and CDR2 SFDVKD. Written as DNA, the CDR3 is TGTGCCACCAGTGACCCATCCAAGGGGGCGGGCAATCAGCCCCAGCATTTT. Its translation: CATSDPSKGAGNQPQHF.

The rearrangement uses TRBV7-9 and TRBJ2-3; 16 nucleotides align to TRBD2. CDR1 is SEHNR, CDR2 FQNEAQ, per germline (reference sequence). V shed 0 bases, J shed 6 bases, and the junction held 0 bases outside the gene matches. This CDR3 is 16 amino acids long. The chain's CDR3 is CASSLAGLAGGDTQYF. CDR3 in DNA: TGTGCCAGCAGCTTAGCGGGACTAGCGGGAGGGGATACGCAGTATTTT.

The chain recombines TRBV7-2 with TRBJ1-6, with 9 bases lining up with TRBD1. CDR3 length: 16 residues. The germline V gene has CDR1 SGHTA and CDR2 FQGNSA. V dropped 5 bases and J dropped 10; count of bases not matched to a gene: 12. The CDR3: CASSLAGQGSYSPLHF. In nucleotides, the CDR3 is TGTGCCAGCAGCCTCGCCGGACAGGGGAGTTACTCACCCCTCCACTTT.

The chain carries TRBV4-3 and TRBJ1-1; D is ambiguous. Trimming took off 1 base at V and 3 bases at J, with 9 bases between the two ends. CDR3 length: 14 amino acids. The V gene's germline CDR1 is LGHNA and CDR2 YSLEER. The CDR3 nucleotides are TGCGCCAGCAGCCAAGGGTTCGGGGACACTGAAGCTTTCTTT. Encoded protein: CASSQGFGDTEAFF.

The rearrangement links TRBV6-5 to TRBJ2-1; 7 positions agree with TRBD2. V was clipped by 8 bases and J by 0 bases; unmatched bases: 1. The germline V gene encodes CDR1 MNHEY and CDR2 SVGAGI. The CDR3 spans 13 residues. The chain's CDR3 is CASGGSSYNEQFF. CDR3 nucleotide sequence: TGTGCCAGCGGCGGGAGCTCCTACAATGAGCAGTTCTTC.

This clone was observed a few times. The rearrangement joins TRBV7-2 to TRBJ1-1; 7 nucleotides line up with TRBD1. V dropped 4 bases and J dropped 11; count of bases not matched to a gene: 10. The V gene's germline CDR1 is SGHTA and CDR2 FQGNSA. The CDR3 contains 13 residues. The CDR3 region has the DNA TGTGCCAGCAGCTCACCGGGACAGAGTGGCGCTTTCTTT. Translated: CASSSPGQSGAFF. Filled out from reference TRBV7-2 and TRBJ1-1, the complete variable domain reads GAGVSQSPSNKVTEKGKDVELRCDPISGHTALYWYRQSLGQGLEFLIYFQGNSAPDKSGLPSDRFSAERTGGSVSTLTIQRTQQEDSAVYLCASSSPGQSGAFFGQGTRLTVV.

The gene calls are TRBV7-2 and TRBJ2-2, with a tentative D call TRBD1 (6 bases). This CDR3 has 14 residues. Germline CDR1 and CDR2: SGHTA and FQGNSA. V was pared by 4 bases and J by 3 bases, with 9 bases between. The CDR3 loop is CASSSYRDTGELFF. CDR3 coding DNA: TGTGCCAGCAGCTCCTACAGGGACACCGGGGAGCTGTTTTTT.

The chain recombines TRBV2 with TRBJ1-6; D is unresolved. Germline V gene lookup returns CDR1 SNHLY and CDR2 FYNNEI. The CDR3 is 15 amino acids. Trimming stripped 6 bases from V and 7 bases from J, with 16 bases between. CDR3 loop: CASRAPRVENSPLHF. CDR3 in DNA: TGTGCCAGCAGGGCCCCCCGGGTGGAAAATTCACCCCTCCACTTT.

The J gene is TRBJ2-7, the V gene TRBV3-1 (or the pseudogene TRBV3-2), with D possibly being TRBD2 (6 bases). Between the trimmed V and J ends, which lost 7 bases and 0 bases, there was a span of 16 bases. Per the germline V gene, CDR1 is LGHDT and CDR2 is YNNKEL (reference sequence). The CDR3 runs 15 residues. The CDR3 nucleotides read TGTGCCAGCACCAACTCACCCGGGAGCTCCTACGAGCAGTACTTC. This sequence encodes CASTNSPGSSYEQYF.

This chain links TRBV5-4 with TRBJ1-1, with D unclear. Trimming pared 0 bases from V and 0 bases from J, leaving 12 bases between. The germline gives CDR1 SGHNT, CDR2 YYREEE (reference sequence). There are 16 residues in the CDR3. As DNA, the CDR3 is TGTGCCAGCAGCTTGGCCGGGGAAACGATGAACACTGAAGCTTTCTTT. Its protein is CASSLAGETMNTEAFF.

The chain is built from TRBV4-2 and TRBJ2-7, with 7 bases fitting TRBD2. This CDR3 spans 14 amino acids. CDR1 is LGHNA and CDR2 is YNFKEQ in the germline V gene. V was clipped by 4 bases and J by 2 bases; unmatched bases: 5. The CDR3 nucleotides read TGTGCCAGCAGCCCCCAGCGGGATGCCTACGAGCAGTACTTC. It is translated as CASSPQRDAYEQYF.

V and J are TRBV9 and TRBJ2-5; 7 bases line up with TRBD2. The CDR3 loop spans 16 amino acids. CDR1 is SGDLS and CDR2 is YYNGEE in the germline V gene. V shed 4 bases and J 1 base; nucleotides not matched to a gene: 10. CDR3 nucleotide sequence: TGTGCCAGCAGCCCAGGTCTAGCGGCGATCCAAGAGACCCAGTACTTC. This gives the protein CASSPGLAAIQETQYF.

The sample holds one count of this clone. This chain connects TRBV6-2 or TRBV6-3 to TRBJ1-5; 9 bases fit TRBD1. Losses at the gene ends were 1 base for V and 2 bases for J; bases not matched to a gene: 6. The CDR3 runs 17 residues. Germline CDR1 reads MNHEY; CDR2 reads SVGEGT. Here the CDR3 reads CASSYLQRTGGNQPQHF. CDR3 nucleotides: TGTGCCAGCAGTTACTTGCAGAGGACAGGGGGCAATCAGCCCCAGCATTTT.

This chain links TRBV19 with TRBJ1-2; 7 positions match TRBD1. The CDR3 spans 14 residues. Germline V gene data show CDR1 as LNHDA and CDR2 as SQIVND (reference sequence). After removal of 8 bases from V and 3 bases from J, the junction contained 9 bases not matched to a gene. The CDR3 DNA follows: TGTGCCAGTGGCCATCGGCAGGGGGACTATGGCTACACCTTC. Translated, it gives CASGHRQGDYGYTF.

The chain has TRBV7-2 and TRBJ2-3; weak D call: TRBD1 (5 bases). V was clipped by 6 bases and J by 7 bases, with 11 bases between them. Germline lookup yields CDR1 SGHTA and CDR2 FQGNSA. The CDR3 has 12 residues. This chain's CDR3 is CASSTGRYTQYF. As DNA, the CDR3 is TGTGCCAGCAGTACAGGTCGATATACGCAGTATTTT. Full variable domain (rest looked up from reference TRBV7-2 and TRBJ2-3): GAGVSQSPSNKVTEKGKDVELRCDPISGHTALYWYRQSLGQGLEFLIYFQGNSAPDKSGLPSDRFSAERTGGSVSTLTIQRTQQEDSAVYLCASSTGRYTQYFGPGTRLTVL.

The chain carries TRBV19 and TRBJ2-7, with 7 positions matching TRBD1. The V segment lost 5 bases and the J segment 5 bases; nucleotides outside the gene matches: 6. The CDR3 is 13 amino acids. Germline lookup yields CDR1 LNHDA and CDR2 SQIVND (reference sequence). The CDR3 DNA follows: TGTGCCAGTAGTGACAGGGTGATCCACGAGCAGTACTTC. This codes for CASSDRVIHEQYF.

The chain couples TRBV7-9 to TRBJ2-7; 7 bases match TRBD1. Per the germline V gene, CDR1 is SEHNR and CDR2 is FQNEAQ (reference sequence). CDR3 length: 13 amino acids. V shed 5 bases and J 4 bases; nucleotides not matched to a gene: 5. CDR3 region: CASSGTAFYEQYF. The CDR3 DNA reads TGTGCCAGCAGCGGGACAGCCTTTTACGAGCAGTACTTC.

This sequence joins TRBV30 and TRBJ2-3, with D hard to call. CDR1 is GTSNPN and CDR2 is SVGIG in the germline V gene (reference sequence). Trimming removed 2 bases from V and 0 bases from J, with 9 bases in between. This CDR3 region has 14 residues. CDR3 sequence: CAWSRGASTDTQYF. The CDR3 DNA follows: TGTGCCTGGAGTCGCGGTGCTAGCACAGATACGCAGTATTTT.

At least ten counts were recorded for this clone. This chain joins TRBV15 and TRBJ2-5; D is undetermined. The CDR3 spans 15 residues. Trimming removed 8 bases at V and 2 bases at J, with 18 bases between. Germline CDR1 is LNHNV and CDR2 is YYDKDF (reference sequence). The CDR3 is CATDEYTAEQETQYF. In nucleotides, the CDR3 is TGTGCCACCGACGAATATACAGCTGAACAAGAGACCCAGTACTTC.

The V call is TRBV28, the J call TRBJ2-1; TRBD2 aligns across 10 bases. Germline V CDR1 and CDR2: MDHEN, SYDVKM. This CDR3 has 12 amino acids. The J segment lost 9 bases and the V segment lost 6 bases, leaving 2 bases of the junction unmatched. The CDR3 nucleotides read TGTGCCAGCAGATGGACTAGCGGTGAGCAGTTCTTC. Its translation: CASRWTSGEQFF. The full variable domain, completed using reference TRBV28 and TRBJ2-1, is DVKVTQSSRYLVKRTGEKVFLECVQDMDHENMFWYRQDPGLGLRLIYFSYDVKMKEKGDIPEGYSVSREKKERFSLILESASTNQTSMYLCASRWTSGEQFFGPGTRLTVL.

This chain connects TRBV10-3 to TRBJ1-2; perhaps TRBD1 as D (6 bases). The CDR3 sequence is 14 residues long. The V and J ends lost 2 bases and 5 bases respectively, with 12 bases between them. Germline loops: CDR1 ENHRY, CDR2 SYGVKD. CDR3 DNA: TGTGCCATCAGTGAGCAGACAGGAGATTATGGCTACACCTTC. It specifies CAISEQTGDYGYTF.

The chain employs TRBV2 and TRBJ2-5; D unclear. Trimming took off 5 bases at V and 1 base at J, with 8 bases between the two ends. The V gene's germline CDR1 is SNHLY and CDR2 FYNNEI. The CDR3 runs to 13 residues. As DNA, the CDR3 is TGTGCCAGCAGTACTCACCGCCAAGAGACCCAGTACTTC. Translated: CASSTHRQETQYF.

V is TRBV28 and J is TRBJ2-2; D might be TRBD1 (6 bases). The V gene's germline CDR1 is MDHEN and CDR2 SYDVKM. CDR3 length: 15 amino acids. V lost 6 bases to trimming and J lost 3 bases, with 14 bases between them. The chain's CDR3 is CASSLGSGDTGELFF. The CDR3, as DNA: TGTGCCAGCAGCCTCGGGTCAGGGGACACCGGGGAGCTGTTTTTT.

The chain links TRBV13 to TRBJ2-1, with 9 bases fitting TRBD1. Per germline, CDR1 PRHDT and CDR2 FYEKMQ (reference sequence). The CDR3 covers 13 residues. The J segment lost 9 bases and the V segment lost 5 bases, leaving 5 bases of the junction unmatched. The CDR3 sequence: CASSRDRVGEQFF. Here the CDR3 DNA reads TGTGCCAGCAGCCGGGACAGGGTCGGTGAGCAGTTCTTC. The full variable domain, in which reference TRBV13 and TRBJ2-1 provide the parts outside the CDR3, is AAGVIQSPRHLIKEKRETATLKCYPIPRHDTVYWYQQGPGQDPQFLISFYEKMQSDKGSIPDRFSAQQFSDYHSELNMSSLELGDSALYFCASSRDRVGEQFFGPGTRLTVL.

The chain recombines TRBV3-1 (or the pseudogene TRBV3-2) with TRBJ2-1, with 11 nucleotides matching TRBD2. V was pared by 3 bases and J by 8 bases, with 12 bases of the junction left unmatched. The germline CDR1 and CDR2 sequences are LGHDT and YNNKEL (reference sequence). This CDR3 spans 17 amino acids. CDR3 nucleotide sequence: TGTGCCAGCAGCCAGCGCCAAATAGCGGGAGGGCGGGATGAGCAGTTCTTC. Protein sequence: CASSQRQIAGGRDEQFF.

The CDR3: CASSSVLTNLRGYTF. The CDR3 coding sequence is TGTGCCAGCAGTTCCGTCCTTACTAACCTCCGGGGCTACACCTTC. This chain uses TRBV28 with TRBJ1-2; D remains unclear. The germline CDR1 and CDR2 sequences are MDHEN and SYDVKM. The CDR3 is made up of 15 amino acids. Deletions cut 4 bases from V and 8 bases from J, with 20 bases between.

V and J are TRBV28 and TRBJ1-1; TRBD1 aligns across 8 bases. The CDR3 extends over 15 amino acids. Germline V gene lookup returns CDR1 MDHEN and CDR2 SYDVKM. Germline trimming cut 4 bases from V and 5 bases from J; bases unmatched to any gene: 9. The DNA of the CDR3 is TGTGCCAGCAGTTCTATACAGGGGGAATATACTGAAGCTTTCTTT. Amino acids: CASSSIQGEYTEAFF.

Here the CDR3 DNA reads TGTGCCAGCACCAGGTGGACAGGGGGAGTAGGGGAGCAGTACTTC. Protein product: CASTRWTGGVGEQYF. The chain employs TRBV27 and TRBJ2-7, with 10 bases identical to TRBD1. Unmatched junction bases numbered 13, after V lost 7 bases and J lost 7 bases. The CDR3 consists of 15 residues. In germline, CDR1 is MNHEY, CDR2 SMNVEV (reference sequence).

The chain recombines TRBV30 with TRBJ2-7; 10 nucleotides match TRBD2. This CDR3 comprises 13 residues. V shed 2 bases and J 3 bases; nucleotides not matched to a gene: 1. In germline, CDR1 is GTSNPN, CDR2 SVGIG (reference sequence). The CDR3 region has the DNA TGTGCCTGGAGTCTAGCGGGAGTCTACGAGCAGTACTTC. Residues: CAWSLAGVYEQYF.